The next 19 T cell receptor beta chains were all read from a single sample in a study of blood T cell repertoires in COVID-19. Measured with immunoSEQ multiplex PCR; TCRdb has only the in-frame clones, and not every one. The sample has 80,000 or so clones; around 86% are singletons. Material: peripheral blood. These TCRs come from a woman aged 55-75 years with acute or convalescent COVID-19.

With regard to this clone: Other DNA sequences of this sample code for an identical CDR3. This chain uses TRBV28 with TRBJ1-1; no definite D call. The CDR3 loop spans 13 amino acids. The V end lost 6 bases, the J end lost 0 bases, and 8 bases lay between the germline ends. Germline CDR1 MDHEN, CDR2 SYDVKM. CDR3 in DNA: TGTGCCAGCAGCCCATCCCTGAACACTGAAGCTTTCTTT. This codes for CASSPSLNTEAFF.

V and J are TRBV5-5 and TRBJ1-5; D not resolved. This CDR3 spans 17 amino acids. The V and J ends lost 0 bases and 2 bases respectively, with 15 bases between them. CDR1 and CDR2 from the germline V gene are SGHKS and YYEKEE (reference sequence). The CDR3 sequence: CASSLVQDSNGNQPQHF. DNA for the CDR3: TGTGCCAGCAGCTTGGTGCAGGATTCCAATGGCAATCAGCCCCAGCATTTT.

The chain recombines TRBV19 with TRBJ2-7; TRBD2 matches at 13 bases. CDR1 and CDR2 (germline): LNHDA, SQIVND (reference sequence). With V trimmed by 6 bases and J by 6 bases, 2 bases remained unmatched. This CDR3 contains 13 residues. Here the CDR3 reads CASSGLAGAEQYF. Here the CDR3 DNA reads TGTGCCAGTAGCGGACTAGCGGGGGCCGAGCAGTACTTC.

The chain recombines TRBV7-8 with TRBJ1-4; D not resolved. This CDR3 is built from 13 residues. Germline CDR1 reads SGHVS; CDR2 reads FQNEAQ. Trimming shortened V by 5 bases and J by 6 bases, and 10 bases separated the two germline ends. The CDR3 bases are TGTGCCAGCAGCCGCCGGGTGGATGAAAAACTGTTTTTT. Translation gives CASSRRVDEKLFF.

The rearrangement links TRBV3-1 (or the pseudogene TRBV3-2) to TRBJ2-3, with 8 bases identical to TRBD1. The CDR3 consists of 16 residues. V dropped 2 bases and J dropped 1; count of bases not matched to a gene: 5. The germline gives CDR1 LGHDT, CDR2 YNNKEL (reference sequence). The CDR3 sequence is CASSQPSGGGTDTQYF. CDR3 DNA sequence: TGTGCCAGCAGCCAACCCTCAGGGGGCGGCACAGATACGCAGTATTTT.

This clone turned up a few times. The chain joins TRBV4-3 to TRBJ2-7; a weak D match, TRBD1 (6 bases). The V end lost 0 bases, the J end lost 4 bases, and 13 bases lay between the germline ends. The CDR3 is 15 amino acids. Germline CDR1 and CDR2: LGHNA and YSLEER. The CDR3 bases are TGCGCCAGCAGCCAAGATCACTCAGGGGCGTACGAGCAGTACTTC. It is translated as CASSQDHSGAYEQYF.

CDR3 nucleotide sequence: TGTGCCAGCAGCCCAAATTCAGGGGCTCTCAACACCATATATTTT. This translates into CASSPNSGALNTIYF. The gene calls are TRBV16 and TRBJ1-3; perhaps TRBD1 as D (6 bases). Germline V lookup: CDR1 KGHSY, CDR2 FQNENV. CDR3 length: 15 residues. V was cut by 4 bases and J by 7 bases, with 17 bases left in between.

The chain links TRBV7-7 to TRBJ1-1; D unresolved. This CDR3 is built from 13 residues. The ends were cut back, 4 bases at V and 0 bases at J, with 6 bases in the middle. Germline CDR1 reads SSHAT; CDR2 reads FNYEAQ (reference sequence). The CDR3 DNA is TGTGCCAGCAGCTCAGAACTGAACACTGAAGCTTTCTTT. Residues: CASSSELNTEAFF.

The chain links TRBV21-1 to TRBJ1-1; the tabulated D call, TRBD1, remains unverified against the DNA. TRBV21-1 has pseudogene status. The CDR3 totals 13 residues. The DNA for the CDR3 is TGTGCCAGAGACAGGGGGCTTAACACTGAAGCTTTCTTT. Its translation is CARDRGLNTEAFF.

The chain links TRBV3-1 (or the pseudogene TRBV3-2) to TRBJ1-6; a weak D match, TRBD1 (5 bases). V was clipped by 2 bases and J by 2 bases, with 10 bases between them. CDR1 is LGHDT, CDR2 YNNKEL, per germline (reference sequence). CDR3 length equals 16 residues. The DNA of the CDR3 is TGTGCCAGCAGCCAACTCCAGGGCCCCTATAATTCACCCCTCCACTTT. It yields the protein CASSQLQGPYNSPLHF.

The rearrangement joins TRBV2 to TRBJ1-2; D is possibly TRBD1 (6 bases). There are 15 residues in the CDR3. Trimming pared 6 bases from V and 4 bases from J, leaving 18 bases between. The germline CDR1 and CDR2 sequences are SNHLY and FYNNEI. The CDR3 sequence: CASSSGGGSTYGYTF. CDR3 DNA sequence: TGTGCCAGCAGCTCTGGGGGGGGCTCTACCTATGGCTACACCTTC.

This rearrangement joins TRBV7-8 to TRBJ1-6; D not certain. Trimming cost V 1 base and J 7 bases, with 8 bases left between them. This CDR3 has 14 amino acids. From germline, CDR1 is SGHVS and CDR2 FQNEAQ. For the CDR3, the DNA is TGTGCCAGCAGCTTAGATGCCGGGAATTCACCCCTCCACTTT. Protein sequence: CASSLDAGNSPLHF.

The rearrangement links TRBV28 to TRBJ1-2, with TRBD1 identical over 7 bases. The J segment lost 4 bases and the V segment lost 4 bases, leaving 15 bases of the junction unmatched. The germline V gene has CDR1 MDHEN and CDR2 SYDVKM. The CDR3 loop spans 17 amino acids. CDR3 nucleotide sequence: TGTGCCAGCAGTTCGCTATCCGGACAGGAAGGGGGCTATGGCTACACCTTC. Amino acids: CASSSLSGQEGGYGYTF.

The gene calls are TRBV27 and TRBJ2-1; 9 bases map to TRBD2. Germline CDR1 is MNHEY and CDR2 is SMNVEV (reference sequence). The V gene end was trimmed by 6 bases and the J gene end by 0 bases; junction bases not matched to a gene: 9. This CDR3 comprises 17 residues. DNA of the CDR3: TGTGCCAGCAGAAATCCGGGACTAGCATCCTCCTACAATGAGCAGTTCTTC. Translating it yields CASRNPGLASSYNEQFF.

V is TRBV7-9 and J is TRBJ1-1; D is undetermined. Per the germline V gene, CDR1 is SEHNR and CDR2 is FQNEAQ (reference sequence). Trimming left V 5 bases short and J 0 bases short, with 4 bases between. The CDR3 loop spans 12 amino acids. The CDR3 sequence: CASSRLNTEAFF. CDR3 in DNA: TGTGCCAGCAGCCGGTTGAACACTGAAGCTTTCTTT.

The genes are TRBV28 and TRBJ1-5, with D uncertain. The CDR3 extends over 11 amino acids. Germline V lookup: CDR1 MDHEN, CDR2 SYDVKM. Trimming shortened V by 4 bases and J by 9 bases, and 7 bases separated the two germline ends. CDR3 nucleotides: TGTGCCAGCAGTTCTCACTTGCCCCAGCATTTT. This codes for CASSSHLPQHF.

The chain combines TRBV28 with TRBJ2-5; 8 nucleotides align to TRBD1. The ends lost 4 bases at V and 2 bases at J; junction bases unmatched: 6. From germline, CDR1 is MDHEN and CDR2 SYDVKM. This CDR3 comprises 15 residues. CDR3: CASSSGTGVQETQYF. The CDR3 bases are TGTGCCAGCAGTTCAGGGACAGGCGTACAAGAGACCCAGTACTTC.

This clone was observed a handful of times. CDR3 region: CASSPGISYNSGNTIYF. DNA for the CDR3: TGTGCCAGCAGCCCGGGGATATCCTACAACTCTGGAAACACCATATATTTT. The chain employs TRBV11-2 and TRBJ1-3; D unresolved. Looked up from germline, CDR1 is SGHAT and CDR2 is FQNNGV. V lost 5 bases and J 0 bases, leaving 17 bases between the germline ends. The CDR3 is 17 residues long.

The chain combines TRBV9 with TRBJ1-4, with D perhaps TRBD1 (6 bases). V gave up 3 bases and J gave up 6 bases, with 24 bases separating them. Looked up from germline, CDR1 is SGDLS and CDR2 is YYNGEE. The CDR3 extends over 18 amino acids. The CDR3 bases are TGTGCCAGCAGCGCCGAGGGACACCTTGTCCGGCCCGATGAAAAACTGTTTTTT. Translating gives CASSAEGHLVRPDEKLFF. Based on the CDR3 plus reference TRBV9 and TRBJ1-4, the full variable domain is DSGVTQTPKHLITATGQRVTLRCSPRSGDLSVYWYQQSLDQGLQFLIQYYNGEERAKGNILERFSAQQFPDLHSELNLSSLELGDSALYFCASSAEGHLVRPDEKLFFGSGTQLSVL.